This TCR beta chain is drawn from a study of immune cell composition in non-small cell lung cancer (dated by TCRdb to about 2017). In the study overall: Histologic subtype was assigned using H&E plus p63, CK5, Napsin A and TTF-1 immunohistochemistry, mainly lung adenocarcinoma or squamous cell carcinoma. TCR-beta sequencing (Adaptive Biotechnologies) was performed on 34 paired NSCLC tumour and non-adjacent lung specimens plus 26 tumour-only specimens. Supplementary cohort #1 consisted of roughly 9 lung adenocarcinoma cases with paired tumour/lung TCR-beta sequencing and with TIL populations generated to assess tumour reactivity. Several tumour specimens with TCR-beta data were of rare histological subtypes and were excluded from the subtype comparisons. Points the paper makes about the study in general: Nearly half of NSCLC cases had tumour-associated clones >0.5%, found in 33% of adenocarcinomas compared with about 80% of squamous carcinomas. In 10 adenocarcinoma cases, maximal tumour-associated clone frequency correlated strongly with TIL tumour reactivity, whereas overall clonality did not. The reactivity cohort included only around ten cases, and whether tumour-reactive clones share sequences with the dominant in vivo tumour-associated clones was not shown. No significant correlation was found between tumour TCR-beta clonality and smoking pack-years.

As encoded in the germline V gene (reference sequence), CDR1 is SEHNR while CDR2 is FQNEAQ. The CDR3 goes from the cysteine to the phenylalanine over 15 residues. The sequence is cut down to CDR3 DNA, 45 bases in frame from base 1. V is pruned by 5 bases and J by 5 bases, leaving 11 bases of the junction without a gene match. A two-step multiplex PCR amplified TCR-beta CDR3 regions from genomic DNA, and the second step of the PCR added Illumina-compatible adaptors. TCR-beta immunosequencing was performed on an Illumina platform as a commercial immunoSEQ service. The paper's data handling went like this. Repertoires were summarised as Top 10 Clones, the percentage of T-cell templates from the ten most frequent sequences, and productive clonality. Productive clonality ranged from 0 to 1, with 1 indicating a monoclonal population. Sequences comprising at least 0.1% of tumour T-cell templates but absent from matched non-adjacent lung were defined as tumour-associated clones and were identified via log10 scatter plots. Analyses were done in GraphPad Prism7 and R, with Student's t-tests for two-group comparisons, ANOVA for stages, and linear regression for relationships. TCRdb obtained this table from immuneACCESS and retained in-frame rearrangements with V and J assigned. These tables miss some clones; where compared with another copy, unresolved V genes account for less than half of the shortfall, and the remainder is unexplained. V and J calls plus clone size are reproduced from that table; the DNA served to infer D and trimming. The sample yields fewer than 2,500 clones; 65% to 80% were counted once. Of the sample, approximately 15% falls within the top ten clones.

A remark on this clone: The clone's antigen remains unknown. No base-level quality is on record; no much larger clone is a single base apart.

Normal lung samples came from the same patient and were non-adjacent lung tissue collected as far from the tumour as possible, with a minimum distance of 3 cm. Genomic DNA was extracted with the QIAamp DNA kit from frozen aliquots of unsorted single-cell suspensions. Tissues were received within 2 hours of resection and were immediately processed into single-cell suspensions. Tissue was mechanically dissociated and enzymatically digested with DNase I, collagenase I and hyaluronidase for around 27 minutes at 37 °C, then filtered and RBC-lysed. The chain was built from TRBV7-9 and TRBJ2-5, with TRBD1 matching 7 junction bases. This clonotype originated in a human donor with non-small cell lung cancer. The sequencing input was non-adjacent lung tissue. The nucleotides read TGTGCCAGCAGCGTCGGGACAGCTAATCAGGAGACCCAGTACTTC. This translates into CASSVGTANQETQYF.